This T cell receptor (beta chain) stems from a study of cytomegalovirus exposure and HLA in healthy donors. This CDR3 comprises 18 residues. The germline V gene has CDR1 LGHNT and CDR2 FRNRAP. Losses at the gene ends were 4 bases for V and 2 bases for J; bases not matched to a gene: 11. Study observations and caveats: Approximately 17,000 TCR beta sequences were associated with HLA alleles at 0.05 false discovery rate in a later analysis.

Use of 60 Vbeta and 13 Jbeta primers characterized the PCR. Method: immunoSEQ multiplex PCR; TCRdb's copy keeps in-frame clones and lacks some. The table lists roughly 57,000 clones. On this clone itself: Its antigen is still unknown.

Sequencing used PBMCs. The chain is built from TRBV12-5 and TRBJ2-3; 11 bases are shared with TRBD2. The source is a woman in her 30s in good health and CMV-seropositive. The chain's CDR3 is CASGWGIPSGRITDTQYF. The CDR3, as DNA: TGTGCTAGTGGTTGGGGGATTCCTAGCGGGAGGATCACAGATACGCAGTATTTT.